Listed below are T cell receptor beta chains from one sample, sequenced in a study of response to subunit inactivated influenza vaccine. MiXCR, applied by TCRdb to the RT-PCR reads, yields one record per CDR3 protein. The data contain some 160,000 distinct CDR3 sequences, approximately 11% of them singletons. This material consisted of non-naive T cells sorted from PBMCs, taken roughly 48 days after vaccination. These TCRs come from a man in his fifties who received an inactivated influenza vaccine. Each CDR3 is given with its conserved first and last residue. The D gene is left open where the match is weak. Clone sizes are given selectively: once, few, many, or a class where the clone is expanded.

D gene: -
CDR3 length: 18
V gene: TRBV2
clone size: -
J gene: TRBJ1-5
CDR3 protein: CASSLSPGILHSNQPQHF
CDR3 DNA: TGTGCCAGCAGTTTATCACCCGGGATCCTTCATAGCAATCAGCCCCAGCATTTT

D gene: TRBD1
CDR3 length: 16
V gene: TRBV7-2
clone size: many
J gene: TRBJ2-1
CDR3 protein: CASSLDGTGSYNEQFF
CDR3 DNA: TGTGCCAGCAGCTTAGACGGGACAGGCTCCTACAATGAGCAGTTCTTC

D gene: -
CDR3 length: 14
V gene: TRBV3-1
clone size: many
J gene: TRBJ2-2
CDR3 protein: CASSPAPDTGELFF
CDR3 DNA: TGTGCCAGCAGCCCAGCCCCGGACACCGGGGAGCTGTTTTTT

D gene: TRBD2
CDR3 length: 14
V gene: TRBV3-1
clone size: many
J gene: TRBJ2-7
CDR3 protein: CASSQRLAGGEQYF
CDR3 DNA: TGTGCCAGCAGCCAACGCTTAGCGGGAGGCGAGCAGTACTTC

D gene: -
CDR3 length: 16
V gene: TRBV6-2/TRBV6-3
clone size: -
J gene: TRBJ1-5
CDR3 protein: CASSYLGFGSNQPQHF
CDR3 DNA: TGTGCCAGCAGTTACTTGGGCTTTGGGAGCAATCAGCCCCAGCATTTT

D gene: -
CDR3 length: 15
V gene: TRBV28
clone size: -
J gene: TRBJ2-7
CDR3 protein: CASSIPGGLSGKQYF
CDR3 DNA: TGTGCCAGCAGTATTCCGGGCGGCCTTAGCGGTAAGCAGTACTTC

D gene: -
CDR3 length: 11
V gene: TRBV20-1
clone size: -
J gene: TRBJ1-1
CDR3 protein: CSARKDTEAFF
CDR3 DNA: TGCAGTGCTAGAAAAGACACTGAAGCTTTCTTT

D gene: -
CDR3 length: 15
V gene: TRBV5-6
clone size: -
J gene: TRBJ2-3
CDR3 protein: CASSLDRTGLDTQYF
CDR3 DNA: TGTGCCAGCAGCTTGGACAGGACGGGATTAGATACGCAGTATTTT

D gene: -
CDR3 length: 15
V gene: TRBV7-9
clone size: many
J gene: TRBJ1-2
CDR3 protein: CASSKRADSNYGYTF
CDR3 DNA: TGTGCCAGCAGCAAAAGGGCAGACTCTAACTATGGCTACACCTTC

D gene: TRBD1
CDR3 length: 15
V gene: TRBV28
clone size: -
J gene: TRBJ2-2
CDR3 protein: CASRYTGGRGGELFF
CDR3 DNA: TGTGCCAGCAGATATACAGGGGGACGTGGAGGGGAGCTGTTTTTT

D gene: TRBD2
CDR3 length: 15
V gene: TRBV24-1
clone size: -
J gene: TRBJ2-5
CDR3 protein: CATSDPSGSYETQYF
CDR3 DNA: TGTGCCACCAGTGACCCTAGCGGGAGTTATGAGACCCAGTACTTC

D gene: -
CDR3 length: 15
V gene: TRBV6-2/TRBV6-3
clone size: few
J gene: TRBJ1-2
CDR3 protein: CASSYHGRTNYGYTF
CDR3 DNA: TGTGCCAGCAGTTACCACGGCAGAACTAACTATGGCTACACCTTC

D gene: TRBD2
CDR3 length: 18
V gene: TRBV3-1
clone size: -
J gene: TRBJ2-2
CDR3 protein: CASSQDLGAGALVGELFF
CDR3 DNA: TGTGCCAGCAGCCAAGATCTTGGAGCGGGAGCCTTAGTCGGGGAGCTGTTTTTT

D gene: -
CDR3 length: 13
V gene: TRBV7-2
clone size: -
J gene: TRBJ2-7
CDR3 protein: CASSRSYGYEQYF
CDR3 DNA: TGTGCCAGCAGCCGGTCCTACGGCTACGAGCAGTACTTC

D gene: -
CDR3 length: 8
V gene: TRBV15
clone size: many
J gene: TRBJ1-5
CDR3 protein: CSNQPQHF
CDR3 DNA: TGTAGCAATCAGCCCCAGCATTTT

D gene: TRBD1
CDR3 length: 13
V gene: TRBV7-8
clone size: many
J gene: TRBJ1-2
CDR3 protein: CASSLAGGGGYTF
CDR3 DNA: TGTGCCAGCAGCTTAGCAGGGGGCGGTGGCTACACCTTC

D gene: TRBD2
CDR3 length: 14
V gene: TRBV11-2
clone size: few
J gene: TRBJ2-3
CDR3 protein: CASSLVGTSVSQYF
CDR3 DNA: TGTGCCAGCAGCTTAGTAGGGACTAGCGTGTCGCAGTATTTT

D gene: TRBD1
CDR3 length: 16
V gene: TRBV3-1
clone size: many
J gene: TRBJ2-2
CDR3 protein: CASSHTGTVNTGELFF
CDR3 DNA: TGTGCCAGCAGCCACACCGGGACAGTGAACACCGGGGAGCTGTTTTTT

D gene: -
CDR3 length: 14
V gene: TRBV28
clone size: many
J gene: TRBJ1-2
CDR3 protein: CASSLSPGIYGYTF
CDR3 DNA: TGTGCCAGCAGTTTATCACCGGGAATCTATGGCTACACCTTC

D gene: -
CDR3 length: 14
V gene: TRBV7-2
clone size: -
J gene: TRBJ1-2
CDR3 protein: CASSLSVQLYGYTF
CDR3 DNA: TGTGCCAGCAGTTTAAGTGTACAGTTGTATGGCTACACCTTC

D gene: -
CDR3 length: 16
V gene: TRBV9
clone size: many
J gene: TRBJ2-7
CDR3 protein: CASSVAVGSSRYEQYF
CDR3 DNA: TGTGCCAGCAGCGTAGCAGTCGGCTCCTCTAGGTACGAGCAGTACTTC

D gene: -
CDR3 length: 16
V gene: TRBV19
clone size: -
J gene: TRBJ1-5
CDR3 protein: CASSIGGGLGNQPQHF
CDR3 DNA: TGTGCCAGTAGTATAGGTGGGGGGCTCGGCAATCAGCCCCAGCATTTT

D gene: TRBD2
CDR3 length: 15
V gene: TRBV24-1
clone size: many
J gene: TRBJ2-2
CDR3 protein: CATSERDGRTGELFF
CDR3 DNA: TGTGCCACGTCGGAGCGGGACGGACGAACCGGGGAGCTGTTTTTT

D gene: TRBD2
CDR3 length: 14
V gene: TRBV20-1
clone size: few
J gene: TRBJ2-5
CDR3 protein: CSAPIAGAGETQYF
CDR3 DNA: TGCAGTGCCCCGATAGCGGGGGCTGGGGAGACCCAGTACTTC

D gene: -
CDR3 length: 13
V gene: TRBV11-2
clone size: -
J gene: TRBJ2-7
CDR3 protein: CASSKGDKWEQYF
CDR3 DNA: TGTGCCAGCAGCAAGGGGGACAAATGGGAGCAGTACTTC

D gene: -
CDR3 length: 13
V gene: TRBV12-3/TRBV12-4
clone size: many
J gene: TRBJ1-5
CDR3 protein: CASSPTGYQPQHF
CDR3 DNA: TGTGCCAGCAGTCCGACGGGTTATCAGCCCCAGCATTTT

D gene: -
CDR3 length: 14
V gene: TRBV7-8
clone size: -
J gene: TRBJ2-7
CDR3 protein: CASSLYPGSYEQYF
CDR3 DNA: TGTGCCAGCAGCTTATATCCGGGGTCCTACGAGCAGTACTTC

D gene: -
CDR3 length: 14
V gene: TRBV11-2
clone size: -
J gene: TRBJ2-4
CDR3 protein: CASSFGRGRDIQYF
CDR3 DNA: TGTGCCAGCAGCTTTGGCAGGGGTAGAGACATTCAGTACTTC

D gene: -
CDR3 length: 11
V gene: TRBV20-1
clone size: -
J gene: TRBJ2-7
CDR3 protein: CSPGYSYEQYF
CDR3 DNA: TGCAGTCCCGGCTACTCCTACGAGCAGTACTTC

D gene: TRBD1
CDR3 length: 16
V gene: TRBV3-1
clone size: few
J gene: TRBJ1-3
CDR3 protein: CASTNRGRSSGNTIYF
CDR3 DNA: TGTGCCAGCACGAACAGGGGTCGGAGCTCTGGAAACACCATATATTTT

D gene: -
CDR3 length: 18
V gene: TRBV2
clone size: many
J gene: TRBJ2-2
CDR3 protein: CASSEVTGIGLNTGELFF
CDR3 DNA: TGTGCCAGCAGTGAAGTCACGGGTATAGGGCTGAACACCGGGGAGCTGTTTTTT

D gene: TRBD1
CDR3 length: 16
V gene: TRBV11-2
clone size: many
J gene: TRBJ1-6
CDR3 protein: CASSLVLQGNNSPLHF
CDR3 DNA: TGTGCCAGCAGCTTGGTGTTACAGGGGAATAATTCACCCCTCCACTTT

D gene: -
CDR3 length: 13
V gene: TRBV28
clone size: many
J gene: TRBJ2-2
CDR3 protein: CASKEGGTGELFF
CDR3 DNA: TGTGCCAGCAAGGAAGGGGGGACCGGGGAGCTGTTTTTT

D gene: -
CDR3 length: 15
V gene: TRBV7-8
clone size: many
J gene: TRBJ1-1
CDR3 protein: CASSLVPGLNTEAFF
CDR3 DNA: TGTGCCAGCAGCTTAGTCCCCGGGTTGAACACTGAAGCTTTCTTT

D gene: -
CDR3 length: 14
V gene: TRBV19
clone size: -
J gene: TRBJ2-7
CDR3 protein: CASSIGGASYEQYF
CDR3 DNA: TGTGCCAGTAGTATAGGGGGGGCCTCCTACGAGCAGTACTTC

D gene: TRBD1
CDR3 length: 15
V gene: TRBV20-1
clone size: many
J gene: TRBJ2-7
CDR3 protein: CSARGTGDRLYEQYF
CDR3 DNA: TGCAGTGCTAGGGGAACAGGGGATCGTCTCTACGAGCAGTACTTC

D gene: -
CDR3 length: 16
V gene: TRBV27
clone size: many
J gene: TRBJ1-4
CDR3 protein: CASSLGFGYDNEKLFF
CDR3 DNA: TGTGCCAGCAGTTTAGGTTTCGGGTACGATAATGAAAAACTGTTTTTT

D gene: -
CDR3 length: 14
V gene: TRBV7-9
clone size: many
J gene: TRBJ1-1
CDR3 protein: CASSLGARGSGAFF
CDR3 DNA: TGTGCCAGCAGCTTAGGGGCCCGGGGGTCGGGAGCTTTCTTT

D gene: -
CDR3 length: 16
V gene: TRBV29-1
clone size: few
J gene: TRBJ2-6
CDR3 protein: CSPPAAARYGANVLTF
CDR3 DNA: TGCAGCCCACCGGCCGCTGCCCGGTACGGGGCCAACGTCCTGACTTTC

D gene: -
CDR3 length: 14
V gene: TRBV5-6
clone size: -
J gene: TRBJ1-5
CDR3 protein: CASSLAGGGQPQHF
CDR3 DNA: TGTGCCAGCAGCTTGGCCGGGGGCGGTCAGCCCCAGCATTTT

D gene: -
CDR3 length: 13
V gene: TRBV2
clone size: few
J gene: TRBJ1-1
CDR3 protein: CASLALRDTEAFF
CDR3 DNA: TGTGCCAGCTTGGCTCTCCGTGACACTGAAGCTTTCTTT

D gene: -
CDR3 length: 15
V gene: TRBV7-8
clone size: few
J gene: TRBJ1-5
CDR3 protein: CASSLASNSNQPQHF
CDR3 DNA: TGTGCCAGCAGCTTAGCCAGTAATAGCAATCAGCCCCAGCATTTT

D gene: TRBD2
CDR3 length: 16
V gene: TRBV24-1
clone size: -
J gene: TRBJ2-3
CDR3 protein: CATSGGLAGGTDTQYF
CDR3 DNA: TGTGCCACCAGTGGCGGACTAGCGGGGGGCACAGATACGCAGTATTTT

D gene: -
CDR3 length: 13
V gene: TRBV29-1
clone size: few
J gene: TRBJ2-2
CDR3 protein: CSVVGGSAGELFF
CDR3 DNA: TGCAGCGTAGTAGGTGGGTCCGCCGGGGAGCTGTTTTTT

D gene: TRBD1
CDR3 length: 15
V gene: TRBV6-1
clone size: few
J gene: TRBJ1-6
CDR3 protein: CASSTGGDLNSPLHF
CDR3 DNA: TGTGCCAGCAGCACAGGGGGGGACTTGAATTCACCCCTCCACTTT

D gene: -
CDR3 length: 15
V gene: TRBV9
clone size: many
J gene: TRBJ1-1
CDR3 protein: CASSVAPGMNTEAFF
CDR3 DNA: TGTGCCAGCAGCGTAGCGCCAGGGATGAACACTGAAGCTTTCTTT

D gene: -
CDR3 length: 16
V gene: TRBV12-3/TRBV12-4
clone size: -
J gene: TRBJ2-7
CDR3 protein: CASSSLRTKSSYEQYF
CDR3 DNA: TGTGCCAGCAGTTCTTTGAGGACTAAGAGCTCCTACGAGCAGTACTTC

D gene: -
CDR3 length: 13
V gene: TRBV12-3/TRBV12-4
clone size: -
J gene: TRBJ1-4
CDR3 protein: CASSFSVNEKLFF
CDR3 DNA: TGTGCCAGCAGTTTTTCGGTCAATGAAAAACTGTTTTTT

D gene: TRBD1
CDR3 length: 16
V gene: TRBV18
clone size: -
J gene: TRBJ1-2
CDR3 protein: CASSPIPGQANYGYTF
CDR3 DNA: TGTGCCAGCTCACCGATACCGGGACAGGCTAACTATGGCTACACCTTC

D gene: -
CDR3 length: 16
V gene: TRBV2
clone size: -
J gene: TRBJ2-2
CDR3 protein: CASTLMGGRDTGELFF
CDR3 DNA: TGTGCCAGCACCTTAATGGGGGGCAGAGACACCGGGGAGCTGTTTTTT

D gene: -
CDR3 length: 16
V gene: TRBV5-6
clone size: -
J gene: TRBJ2-5
CDR3 protein: CASSFRSWRGQETQYF
CDR3 DNA: TGTGCCAGCAGCTTTCGGTCTTGGCGGGGACAAGAGACCCAGTACTTC

D gene: -
CDR3 length: 13
V gene: TRBV20-1
clone size: -
J gene: TRBJ2-5
CDR3 protein: CSASGTHQETQYF
CDR3 DNA: TGCAGTGCTAGCGGGACGCACCAAGAGACCCAGTACTTC

D gene: -
CDR3 length: 16
V gene: TRBV20-1
clone size: -
J gene: TRBJ1-5
CDR3 protein: CSASLGGSLENQPQHF
CDR3 DNA: TGCAGTGCTAGTTTGGGGGGCTCTCTGGAAAATCAGCCCCAGCATTTT

D gene: -
CDR3 length: 14
V gene: TRBV7-6
clone size: -
J gene: TRBJ2-2
CDR3 protein: CASSLGTNTGELFF
CDR3 DNA: TGTGCCAGCAGCTTAGGGACAAACACCGGGGAGCTGTTTTTT

D gene: -
CDR3 length: 14
V gene: TRBV2
clone size: few
J gene: TRBJ2-4
CDR3 protein: CASSEARRGHIQYF
CDR3 DNA: TGTGCCAGCAGTGAAGCGCGGAGGGGGCACATTCAGTACTTC

D gene: -
CDR3 length: 16
V gene: TRBV3-1
clone size: -
J gene: TRBJ1-3
CDR3 protein: CASSQDRGHTGNTIYF
CDR3 DNA: TGTGCCAGCAGCCAAGATAGGGGTCATACTGGAAACACCATATATTTT

D gene: -
CDR3 length: 16
V gene: TRBV4-2
clone size: few
J gene: TRBJ2-6
CDR3 protein: CASSQDRGSGANVLTF
CDR3 DNA: TGTGCCAGCAGCCAAGATAGGGGGTCTGGGGCCAACGTCCTGACTTTC

D gene: TRBD2
CDR3 length: 13
V gene: TRBV3-1
clone size: few
J gene: TRBJ2-7
CDR3 protein: CASSQLAGREQYF
CDR3 DNA: TGTGCCAGCAGCCAGTTAGCGGGACGGGAGCAGTACTTC

D gene: -
CDR3 length: 14
V gene: TRBV5-1
clone size: -
J gene: TRBJ1-5
CDR3 protein: CASSWGPGGQPQHF
CDR3 DNA: TGCGCCAGCAGCTGGGGTCCAGGAGGTCAGCCCCAGCATTTT